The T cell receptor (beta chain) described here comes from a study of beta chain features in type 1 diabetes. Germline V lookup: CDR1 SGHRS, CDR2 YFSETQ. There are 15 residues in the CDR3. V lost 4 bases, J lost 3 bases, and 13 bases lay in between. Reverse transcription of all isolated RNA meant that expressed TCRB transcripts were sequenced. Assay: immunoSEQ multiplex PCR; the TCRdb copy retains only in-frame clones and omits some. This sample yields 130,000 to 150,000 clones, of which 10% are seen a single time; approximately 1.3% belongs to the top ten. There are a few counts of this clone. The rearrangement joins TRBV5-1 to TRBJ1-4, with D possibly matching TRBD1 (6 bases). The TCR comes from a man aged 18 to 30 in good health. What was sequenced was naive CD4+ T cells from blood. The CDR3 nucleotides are TGCGCCAGCAGCACACAGGGTCAGCCTAATGAAAAACTGTTTTTT. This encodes CASSTQGQPNEKLFF.